This entry lists 18 T cell receptor beta chains sequenced from one sample in a study of OX40 agonist ivuxolimab in advanced cancers. Here immunoSEQ multiplex PCR was the method, and the copy in TCRdb shows in-frame clones only, minus some. The sample records fewer than 85,000 clones, around 81% being singletons. This specimen consisted of CD4+ or CD8+ T cells sorted from blood, obtained in a trial of the OX40 agonist ivuxolimab. Source of these receptors: an adult with an advanced solid tumor such as melanoma, head and neck, liver or kidney cancer.

V and J are TRBV19 and TRBJ2-6; TRBD1 matches at 10 bases. The J segment lost 11 bases and the V segment lost 5 bases, leaving 6 bases of the junction unmatched. CDR3 length equals 14 residues. Germline loops: CDR1 LNHDA, CDR2 SQIVND (reference sequence). This CDR3 reads CASSDRDRGYVLTF. The CDR3 nucleotides are TGTGCCAGTAGTGACCGGGACAGGGGTTACGTCCTGACTTTC.

The V and J genes are TRBV2 and TRBJ2-7; a possible D gene is TRBD2 (5 bases). In germline, CDR1 is SNHLY, CDR2 FYNNEI. The ends were cut back, 4 bases at V and 5 bases at J, with 12 bases in the middle. The CDR3 is made up of 13 amino acids. The CDR3 protein is CASSGRALNEQYF. CDR3 sequence (DNA): TGTGCCAGCAGTGGGCGGGCCCTTAACGAGCAGTACTTC.

The rearrangement joins TRBV30 to TRBJ2-2; tentatively, D is TRBD1 (5 bases). The CDR3 sequence is 14 residues long. V gave up 3 bases and J gave up 8 bases, with 16 bases separating them. CDR1 is GTSNPN, CDR2 SVGIG, per germline (reference sequence). The CDR3 loop is CAWSLGAFSGELFF. The CDR3 coding sequence is TGTGCCTGGAGCCTTGGGGCTTTCTCGGGGGAGCTGTTTTTT.

This chain links TRBV9 with TRBJ2-2; no clear D gene. The CDR3 sequence is 15 residues long. Trimming left V 0 bases short and J 7 bases short, with 13 bases between. In germline, CDR1 is SGDLS, CDR2 YYNGEE. Here the CDR3 reads CASSVGFYLGGELFF. For the CDR3, the DNA is TGTGCCAGCAGCGTAGGGTTCTATTTGGGCGGGGAGCTGTTTTTT.

The chain joins TRBV11-2 to TRBJ1-5, with TRBD1 identical over 9 bases. CDR1 is SGHAT and CDR2 is FQNNGV in the germline V gene. V gave up 5 bases and J gave up 1 base; unmatched junction bases: 3. The CDR3 is made up of 15 amino acids. The DNA of the CDR3 is TGTGCCAGCAGCCTGGACAGGGGCAGCAATCAGCCCCAGCATTTT. Its protein is CASSLDRGSNQPQHF.

The chain combines TRBV18 with TRBJ2-5; 8 positions agree with TRBD2. Trimming took 3 bases from V and 3 from J; bases not matched to a gene: 3. The germline CDR1 and CDR2 sequences are KGHSH and LQKENI. The CDR3 runs to 14 residues. CDR3 nucleotides: TGTGCCAGCTCACCGGGACTAGGAGAAGAGACCCAGTACTTC. It specifies CASSPGLGEETQYF.

The rearrangement joins TRBV7-2 to TRBJ2-3; D call uncertain. CDR1 is SGHTA and CDR2 is FQGNSA in the germline V gene. The CDR3 extends over 14 amino acids. Trimming took 1 base from V and 6 from J, leaving 11 bases between them. The CDR3 sequence: CASSLGITMDTQYF. CDR3 in DNA: TGTGCCAGCAGCTTAGGAATCACAATGGATACGCAGTATTTT.

The chain is built from TRBV19 and TRBJ2-1; 9 bases line up with TRBD1. Germline V gives CDR1 LNHDA, CDR2 SQIVND (reference sequence). Unmatched junction bases numbered 3, after V lost 1 base and J lost 2 bases. This CDR3 has 16 residues. CDR3 amino acids: CASSIGTGATYNEQFF. CDR3 bases: TGTGCCAGTAGTATAGGGACAGGGGCTACCTACAATGAGCAGTTCTTC.

The J gene is TRBJ2-6, the V gene TRBV5-1; TRBD1 might be the D (7 bases). This CDR3 is 14 amino acids long. Per germline, CDR1 SGHRS and CDR2 YFSETQ. V was pared by 3 bases and J by 11 bases, with 15 bases between. The CDR3 DNA is TGCGCCAGCAGCTCCCAGGGGGGCCAGGACGTCCTGACTTTC. It specifies CASSSQGGQDVLTF.

This clone was picked up one time. The chain links TRBV19 to TRBJ2-2; a possible D gene is TRBD2 (6 bases). CDR3 length: 16 residues. CDR1 and CDR2 (germline): LNHDA, SQIVND (reference sequence). The V end lost 5 bases, the J end lost 6 bases, and 19 bases lay between the germline ends. The CDR3 spells CASSSEGRSGAGELFF. DNA for the CDR3: TGTGCCAGTAGTTCGGAGGGGCGCTCGGGGGCCGGGGAGCTGTTTTTT. Full variable domain (missing parts from reference TRBV19 and TRBJ2-2): DGGITQSPKYLFRKEGQNVTLSCEQNLNHDAMYWYRQDPGQGLRLIYYSQIVNDFQKGDIAEGYSVSREKKESFPLTVTSAQKNPTAFYLCASSSEGRSGAGELFFGEGSRLTVL.

The chain has TRBV2 and TRBJ2-1; 8 bases agree with TRBD1. The germline gives CDR1 SNHLY, CDR2 FYNNEI. The CDR3 sequence is 13 residues long. The V and J ends lost 5 bases and 6 bases, in that order; junction bases with no gene match: 3. This chain's CDR3 is CASSFTGGNEQFF. CDR3 in DNA: TGTGCCAGCAGTTTTACAGGGGGCAATGAGCAGTTCTTC.

The gene calls are TRBV5-1 and TRBJ1-2, with D unresolved. Germline V gene data show CDR1 as SGHRS and CDR2 as YFSETQ. The germline V and J ends were trimmed by 6 bases and 4 bases, with 16 bases remaining between them. The CDR3 contains 14 residues. DNA of the CDR3: TGCGCCAGCAAAGAGAATCCGGGCGGCTATGGCTACACCTTC. This sequence encodes CASKENPGGYGYTF.

The V and J genes are TRBV30 and TRBJ2-7; the D gene is possibly TRBD2 (6 bases). The CDR3 spans 13 residues. CDR1 and CDR2 from the germline V gene are GTSNPN and SVGIG (reference sequence). V lost 7 bases, J lost 0 bases, and 13 bases lay in between. CDR3 region: CAYVMGGSYEQYF. Here the CDR3 DNA reads TGTGCCTATGTAATGGGGGGCTCCTACGAGCAGTACTTC.

J is TRBJ1-5 and V is TRBV2, with D unresolved. V gave up 2 bases and J gave up 4 bases, with 15 bases separating them. This CDR3 comprises 16 residues. Germline values: CDR1 SNHLY, CDR2 FYNNEI. The CDR3 loop is CASSESATSANQPQHF. The CDR3 bases are TGTGCCAGCAGTGAATCGGCCACCTCTGCTAATCAGCCCCAGCATTTT.

The J gene is TRBJ1-1, the V gene TRBV14; the D gene is possibly TRBD1 (6 bases). V was trimmed by 4 bases and J by 3 bases, leaving 15 bases between them. CDR3 length equals 15 residues. Germline-derived CDR1 and CDR2 are SGHDN and FVKESK. CDR3 DNA: TGTGCCAGCAGCCCTCGGGGCAGGGGCTACACTGAAGCTTTCTTT. This translates into CASSPRGRGYTEAFF.

This clone was found a few times. V gene TRBV27 combines with J gene TRBJ2-7; D is uncertain. Trimming cost V 8 bases and J 6 bases, with 5 bases left between them. The CDR3 is made up of 9 amino acids. CDR1 MNHEY and CDR2 SMNVEV come from the germline V gene (reference sequence). This CDR3 is CASPLEQYF. CDR3 bases: TGTGCCAGCCCCCTCGAGCAGTACTTC.

This rearrangement joins TRBV6-1 to TRBJ1-1; 9 bases match TRBD1. Germline CDR1 is MNHNS and CDR2 is SASEGT. The junction had 9 bases not matched to a gene; V was cut back by 6 bases and J by 10 bases. This CDR3 region has 13 residues. In DNA, the CDR3 is TGTGCCAGCAGGGAGGGACAGGGATATGGAGCTTTCTTT. It translates to CASREGQGYGAFF.

This clone was recorded only once. The chain recombines TRBV7-8 with TRBJ1-1; D is unclear. The CDR3 spans 12 residues. Per the germline V gene, CDR1 is SGHVS and CDR2 is FQNEAQ. The V end lost 4 bases, the J end lost 2 bases, and 5 bases lay between the germline ends. CDR3 bases: TGTGCCAGCAGCTGGGCTAACACTGAAGCTTTCTTT. Residues: CASSWANTEAFF.